The clone carrying this TCR beta chain has a count of ten or more. As yet, its antigen is unknown. One entry per CDR3 protein, called by TCRdb with MiXCR from the 5' RACE reads. The table has 690,000 or so distinct CDR3 sequences, approximately 6.1% seen once. The data originate from a study of identical twins. Points from the study as a whole: Zero-insertion analyses could be partly confounded by invariant MAIT and iNKT cells. The more abundant beta clonotypes in cord blood had fewer insertions, and memory repertoires did not show this. Models underestimated out-of-frame TCR alpha sharing in monozygotic twins.

The sequencing input was naive T cells sorted from blood. The sequence was obtained from a man between 18 and 35 years old in good health.

Here the CDR3 reads CASSMGIQYYEQYF. CDR3 bases: TGTGCCAGTAGTATGGGGATACAGTACTACGAGCAGTACTTC. The V and J genes are TRBV19 and TRBJ2-7; D remains unclear. This CDR3 contains 14 residues. Trimming cost V 3 bases and J 3 bases, with 12 bases left between them. Germline assignment: CDR1 LNHDA and CDR2 SQIVND (reference sequence).